The 21 T cell receptor beta chains listed next were all sequenced from one sample in a study of regulatory T cells in long-lasting Graves disease. Time point in this sample: newly diagnosed GD, antithyroid drugs for less than 3 months. PBMCs provided the RNA from which the TCR library was made. iRepertoire HTBI primers and Arm-PCR of CDR3 regions built TCR beta libraries. TCRdb used MiXCR to reprocess the multiplex PCR reads, holding one entry per CDR3 protein. The table records some 330,000 distinct CDR3 sequences, approximately 10% of them present only once. These data were also filed under a second study, of T cells in Graves' hyperthyroidism and ophthalmopathy.

The material was peripheral blood mononuclear cells (PBMCs), obtained at new diagnosis, from a patient treated with antithyroid drugs. These receptors all stem from a young woman with Graves disease.

Regarding this clonotype: This could be a read error, since a much larger clone is one nucleotide away. The rearrangement links TRBV18 to TRBJ2-5; D may correspond to TRBD1 or TRBD2 (5 bases each). The germline CDR1 and CDR2 sequences are KGHSH and LQKENI. Trimming cost V 2 bases and J 2 bases, with 15 bases left between them. This CDR3 region has 16 residues. The CDR3 DNA reads as TGTGCCAGCTCACCATCATGGGGGTTTCTTCAAGAGACCCAGTACTTC. Protein: CASSPSWGFLQETQYF.

This clonotype was detected only a few times. A much larger clone lies one base from this, so it may be a read error. This rearrangement joins TRBV7-2 to TRBJ2-2; 11 nucleotides match TRBD2. Looked up from germline, CDR1 is SGHTA and CDR2 is FQGNSA. J gave up 4 bases and V 7 bases, and 8 bases lay outside the gene matches. This CDR3 is built from 16 residues. CDR3 bases: TGTGCCAGCAAACTAGCGGGAGAGCCGGTCACCGGGGAGCTGTTTTTT. Protein sequence: CASKLAGEPVTGELFF.

This clonotype has only a few counts. The chain recombines TRBV7-9 with TRBJ2-5; 12 bases are shared with TRBD2. CDR1 and CDR2 (germline): SEHNR, FQNEAQ (reference sequence). CDR3 length: 17 residues. The trim removed 3 bases at V and 2 bases at J, leaving 7 bases unmatched. CDR3 protein: CASSLGRLAGVQETQYF. Here the CDR3 DNA reads TGTGCCAGCAGCTTGGGGCGACTAGCGGGAGTTCAAGAGACCCAGTACTTC. The full variable domain, with the rest looked up from reference TRBV7-9 and TRBJ2-5, is DTGVSQNPRHKITKRGQNVTFRCDPISEHNRLYWYRQTLGQGPEFLTYFQNEAQLEKSRLLSDRFSAERPKGSFSTLEIQRTEQGDSAMYLCASSLGRLAGVQETQYFGPGTRLLVL.

The rearrangement uses TRBV20-1 and TRBJ2-7, with 7 positions matching TRBD1. V lost 4 bases and J lost 1; bases outside the gene matches: 7. CDR1 and CDR2 from the germline V gene are DFQATT and SNEGSKA (reference sequence). The CDR3 length is 14 residues. This CDR3 is CSAMKPGQSYEQYF. DNA of the CDR3: TGCAGTGCTATGAAACCGGGACAGTCCTACGAGCAGTACTTC.

This clonotype was seen ten or more times. The J gene is TRBJ1-5, the V gene TRBV12-3 or TRBV12-4, with a weak D call TRBD1 (6 bases). This CDR3 spans 13 amino acids. Deletions cut 7 bases from V and 6 bases from J, with 13 bases between. CDR3 bases: TGTGCCAGCACCAAGATCAGGGGTCAGCCCCAGCATTTT. Translated: CASTKIRGQPQHF.

The table lists this clonotype with a few counts. The chain joins TRBV27 to TRBJ2-7, with a tentative D call TRBD1 (6 bases). Germline V gene lookup returns CDR1 MNHEY and CDR2 SMNVEV (reference sequence). Trimming removed 7 bases at V and 4 bases at J, with 20 bases between. The CDR3 consists of 15 residues. CDR3 DNA: TGTGCCAGCAAACACAGGGCTTCCCCCCAGTACGAGCAGTACTTC. Encoded protein: CASKHRASPQYEQYF.

As for this clonotype: A much larger clone lies a single base off, so this may be a read error. This chain links TRBV6-2 or TRBV6-3 with TRBJ1-5; D is ambiguous. This CDR3 has 13 amino acids. Germline CDR1 reads MNHEY; CDR2 reads SVGEGT. V was trimmed by 11 bases and J by 9 bases, leaving 20 bases between them. The CDR3 DNA reads as TGTGCCTGTACGCGGGGATCAGCTAGGCCCCAGCATTTT. Protein product: CACTRGSARPQHF.

This clonotype was counted a few times. V is TRBV20-1 and J is TRBJ2-7; 7 bases are shared with TRBD1. Germline lookup yields CDR1 DFQATT and CDR2 SNEGSKA (reference sequence). Unmatched junction bases numbered 5, after V lost 2 bases and J lost 1 base. The CDR3 runs to 14 residues. The CDR3 DNA reads TGCAGTGCTAGACAGTCGGACAGGTCCTACGAGCAGTACTTC. It yields the protein CSARQSDRSYEQYF.

This clonotype was found many times. The chain joins TRBV12-3 or TRBV12-4 to TRBJ1-5; no firm D call. The CDR3 has 16 residues. Trimming left V 5 bases short and J 2 bases short, with 16 bases between. This CDR3 reads CASSPTRRARNQPQHF. CDR3 DNA sequence: TGTGCCAGCAGTCCTACTCGGCGCGCTCGCAATCAGCCCCAGCATTTT.

Only a few counts were recorded for this clonotype. A junction end diverges from the germline sequence, so it may reflect a read error. The V call is TRBV20-1, the J call TRBJ2-2; possibly TRBD1 for D (6 bases). The length of the CDR3 is 13 residues. CDR1 and CDR2 (germline): DFQATT, SNEGSKA (reference sequence). The CDR3 region is CSTRVSGAGELFF. CDR3 nucleotides: TGCAGTACTAGAGTATCAGGGGCCGGGGAGCTGTTTTTT.

This clonotype has just a few counts. The J gene is TRBJ2-2, the V gene TRBV29-1, with D maybe TRBD1 (5 bases). Trimming took 1 base from V and 0 from J, leaving 6 bases between them. Germline V gene sequence: CDR1 SQVTM, CDR2 ANQGSEA. There are 14 residues in the CDR3. CDR3 sequence (DNA): TGCAGCGTTGAAGGACAGACGAACACCGGGGAGCTGTTTTTT. Encoded protein: CSVEGQTNTGELFF.

As regards this clonotype: Compared with germline, one end of the junction differs, possibly owing to a read error. The chain combines TRBV20-1 with TRBJ2-7; 13 bases fit TRBD2. CDR3 length: 16 amino acids. From germline, CDR1 is DFQATT and CDR2 SNEGSKA (reference sequence). The CDR3 sequence is CSAESTSGRTGYEQHF. The CDR3 DNA sequence: TGCAGTGCTGAGTCGACTAGCGGGAGGACGGGTTACGAGCAGCACTTC.

The gene calls are TRBV11-3 and TRBJ2-1; 10 bases align to TRBD2. V dropped 0 bases and J dropped 4; count of bases not matched to a gene: 6. This CDR3 contains 17 residues. Germline loops: CDR1 SGHNT, CDR2 YENEEA. The DNA for the CDR3 is TGTGCCAGCAGCTTAGATCGGTCTAGCGGGGGTTACAATGAGCAGTTCTTC. Translation: CASSLDRSSGGYNEQFF.

The gene calls are TRBV19 and TRBJ2-1, with a tentative D call TRBD1 (5 bases). Germline CDR1 reads LNHDA; CDR2 reads SQIVND (reference sequence). The CDR3 totals 15 residues. Trimming stripped 0 bases from V and 7 bases from J, with 13 bases between. Here the CDR3 reads CASSIDRDGENEQFF. The CDR3 coding sequence is TGTGCCAGTAGTATAGACAGGGATGGAGAAAATGAGCAGTTCTTC. Together with reference TRBV19 and TRBJ2-1, the CDR3 gives the full variable domain: DGGITQSPKYLFRKEGQNVTLSCEQNLNHDAMYWYRQDPGQGLRLIYYSQIVNDFQKGDIAEGYSVSREKKESFPLTVTSAQKNPTAFYLCASSIDRDGENEQFFGPGTRLTVL.

The CDR3, as DNA: TGTGCCAGCAGCCAGGACTTCTACGAGCAGTACTTC. Amino acid sequence: CASSQDFYEQYF. This chain connects TRBV7-2 to TRBJ2-7; possibly TRBD2 for D (5 bases). The CDR3 is 12 amino acids. In germline, CDR1 is SGHTA, CDR2 FQGNSA. Trimming removed 5 bases from V and 3 bases from J, with 8 bases in between.

This clonotype occurred many times. V and J are TRBV2 and TRBJ1-5; D call uncertain. This CDR3 comprises 14 residues. V was clipped by 4 bases and J by 0 bases, with 7 bases between them. Germline V gene lookup returns CDR1 SNHLY and CDR2 FYNNEI. The CDR3 DNA follows: TGTGCCAGCAGTGTGAAAGTTAGCAATCAGCCCCAGCATTTT. This gives the protein CASSVKVSNQPQHF.

This clonotype was recorded at least ten times. The chain employs TRBV7-9 and TRBJ1-2; no reliable D call. Germline V gives CDR1 SEHNR, CDR2 FQNEAQ (reference sequence). This CDR3 is 15 amino acids long. V was trimmed by 1 base and J by 4 bases, leaving 13 bases between them. CDR3 sequence (DNA): TGTGCCAGCAGCTTAGAGTTCCCCGACCCCTATGGCTACACCTTC. Translating gives CASSLEFPDPYGYTF.

In regard to this clonotype: A clone one base away is much larger, so this may be a read error. The rearrangement joins TRBV6-2 or TRBV6-3 to TRBJ2-7; 9 bases fit TRBD1. Germline assignment: CDR1 MNHEY and CDR2 SVGEGT. This CDR3 comprises 16 residues. The CDR3 here is CARSSFDRGNTYEQYF. The CDR3 DNA is TGTGCCCGCAGTTCCTTCGACAGGGGGAATACCTACGAGCAGTACTTC.

The sample holds many counts of this clonotype. The V gene is TRBV6-2 or TRBV6-3, the J gene TRBJ1-5; D is ambiguous. With 2 bases removed from V and 3 bases from J, the gap between germline ends came to 2 bases. CDR1 is MNHEY, CDR2 SVGEGT, per germline. The CDR3 is 12 amino acids. CDR3 coding DNA: TGTGCCAGCAGTTACACCAATCAGCCCCAGCATTTT. Translated, it gives CASSYTNQPQHF.

This clonotype was seen at least ten times. The rearrangement uses TRBV12-3 or TRBV12-4 and TRBJ1-2; unclear D gene. With 6 bases removed from V and 8 bases from J, the gap between germline ends came to 13 bases. The CDR3 is 12 residues long. Here the CDR3 reads CASSDLIGGYTF. The DNA for the CDR3 is TGTGCCAGCAGCGACCTCATAGGAGGCTACACCTTC.

This clonotype was counted at least ten times. The chain combines TRBV12-5 with TRBJ1-1, with a tentative D call TRBD1 (6 bases). Germline values: CDR1 LGHNT, CDR2 FRNRAP. The germline V and J ends were trimmed by 3 bases and 1 base, with 18 bases remaining between them. The CDR3 contains 17 residues. Written as DNA, the CDR3 is TGTGCTAGTGGTTTAGCGGGGGCCCTTACCCCGAACACTGAAGCTTTCTTT. Its translation: CASGLAGALTPNTEAFF. Based on the CDR3 plus reference TRBV12-5 and TRBJ1-1, the full variable domain is DARVTQTPRHKVTEMGQEVTMRCQPILGHNTVFWYRQTMMQGLELLAYFRNRAPLDDSGMPKDRFSAEMPDATLATLKIQPSEPRDSAVYFCASGLAGALTPNTEAFFGQGTRLTVV.